This T cell receptor beta chain came from a study of OX40 agonist ivuxolimab in advanced cancers. Broader study findings: Blood T cells, both CD4+ and CD8+, expanded clonally by week 6 at 0.1 to 3.0 mg/kg. Average numbers of expanded clones were greater in CD8+ T cells than in CD4+. No determination was made of the antigen specificity of the expanded peripheral T cells.

Libraries were prepared by immunoSEQ multiplex PCR; TCRdb keeps only in-frame clonotypes and omits some of them. In the table there are some 50,000 clones, around 87% of which are singletons. On this clone: Its matching antigen is unknown.

The germline gives CDR1 MNHEY, CDR2 SMNVEV (reference sequence). The CDR3 consists of 16 residues. Losses at the gene ends were 6 bases for V and 5 bases for J; bases not matched to a gene: 11. This specimen consisted of CD4+ or CD8+ T cells sorted from blood, obtained in a trial of the OX40 agonist ivuxolimab. The J gene is TRBJ2-7, the V gene TRBV27; 12 bases fit TRBD2. The TCR was taken from an adult with an advanced solid tumor such as melanoma, head and neck, liver or kidney cancer. The CDR3 here is CASSRSSGRARNEQYF. CDR3 DNA sequence: TGTGCCAGCAGCCGTTCTAGCGGGAGGGCCCGGAACGAGCAGTACTTC.